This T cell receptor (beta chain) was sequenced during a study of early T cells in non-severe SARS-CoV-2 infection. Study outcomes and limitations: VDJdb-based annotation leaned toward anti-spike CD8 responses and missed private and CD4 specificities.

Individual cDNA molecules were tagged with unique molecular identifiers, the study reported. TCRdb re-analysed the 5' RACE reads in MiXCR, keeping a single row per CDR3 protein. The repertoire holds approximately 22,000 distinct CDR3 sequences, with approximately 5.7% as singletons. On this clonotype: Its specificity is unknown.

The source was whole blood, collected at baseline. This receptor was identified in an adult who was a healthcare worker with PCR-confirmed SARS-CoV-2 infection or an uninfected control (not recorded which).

The CDR3 coding sequence is TGTGCCATCAGTGCTTGGCGGGGGTTTGAGAGTAGCACAGATACGCAGTATTTT. This gives the protein CAISAWRGFESSTDTQYF. V and J are TRBV10-3 and TRBJ2-3; 7 positions match TRBD2. The V segment lost 4 bases and the J segment 0 bases; nucleotides outside the gene matches: 13. This CDR3 contains 18 residues. Per germline, CDR1 ENHRY and CDR2 SYGVKD.